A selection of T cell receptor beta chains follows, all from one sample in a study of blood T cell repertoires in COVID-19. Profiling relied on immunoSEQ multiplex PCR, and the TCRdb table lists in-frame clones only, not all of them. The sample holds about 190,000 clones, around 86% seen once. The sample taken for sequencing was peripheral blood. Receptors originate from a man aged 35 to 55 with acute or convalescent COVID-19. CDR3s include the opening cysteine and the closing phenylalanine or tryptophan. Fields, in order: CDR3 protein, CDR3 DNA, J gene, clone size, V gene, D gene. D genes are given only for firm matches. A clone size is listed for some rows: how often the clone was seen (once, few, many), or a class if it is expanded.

CDR3aa: CAISKPGQTDTQYF
CDR3nt: TGTGCCATCAGTAAGCCGGGACAGACAGATACGCAGTATTTT
j_gene: TRBJ2-3
abundance: -
v_gene: TRBV10-3
d_gene: TRBD1

CDR3aa: CASSQGLSSNQPQHF
CDR3nt: TGTGCCAGCAGCCAAGGTCTCTCTTCCAATCAGCCCCAGCATTTT
j_gene: TRBJ1-5
abundance: -
v_gene: TRBV3-1/TRBV3-2
d_gene: -

CDR3aa: CASSLGPTGTGTYEQYF
CDR3nt: TGCGCCAGCAGCTTGGGCCCAACCGGGACTGGTACCTACGAGCAGTACTTC
j_gene: TRBJ2-7
abundance: -
v_gene: TRBV5-1
d_gene: -

CDR3aa: CASSLGGEQFF
CDR3nt: TGCGCCAGCAGCTTGGGCGGTGAGCAGTTCTTC
j_gene: TRBJ2-1
abundance: -
v_gene: TRBV5-1
d_gene: -

CDR3aa: CASSLDSLTPYEQYF
CDR3nt: TGTGCCAGCAGCCTCGACTCCCTCACACCCTACGAGCAGTACTTC
j_gene: TRBJ2-7
abundance: -
v_gene: TRBV6-6
d_gene: -

CDR3aa: CASSIDGWQGNQPQHF
CDR3nt: TGTGCCAGTAGTATAGATGGTTGGCAGGGAAATCAGCCCCAGCATTTT
j_gene: TRBJ1-5
abundance: -
v_gene: TRBV19
d_gene: -

CDR3aa: CASSPQDDTGELFF
CDR3nt: TGTGCCAGCAGCCCCCAGGATGACACCGGGGAGCTGTTTTTT
j_gene: TRBJ2-2
abundance: -
v_gene: TRBV7-3
d_gene: -

CDR3aa: CASSQVGGTYTGELFF
CDR3nt: TGTGCCAGCAGCCAAGTAGGCGGGACTTACACCGGGGAGCTGTTTTTT
j_gene: TRBJ2-2
abundance: -
v_gene: TRBV3-1/TRBV3-2
d_gene: -

CDR3aa: CAWRDRSTYEQYF
CDR3nt: TGTGCCTGGAGGGACAGGTCAACCTACGAGCAGTACTTC
j_gene: TRBJ2-7
abundance: -
v_gene: TRBV30
d_gene: TRBD1

CDR3aa: CASSRPGQFRYEQYF
CDR3nt: TGTGCCAGCAGCAGGCCGGGACAATTTAGGTACGAGCAGTACTTC
j_gene: TRBJ2-7
abundance: -
v_gene: TRBV27
d_gene: -

CDR3aa: CASSLGGLLSEKLFF
CDR3nt: TGCGCCAGCAGCTTGGGCGGTCTGTTATCCGAAAAACTGTTTTTT
j_gene: TRBJ1-4
abundance: -
v_gene: TRBV5-1
d_gene: -

CDR3aa: CASSVGHGAGTIYF
CDR3nt: TGCGCCAGCAGCGTGGGACACGGCGCCGGCACCATATATTTT
j_gene: TRBJ1-3
abundance: once
v_gene: TRBV5-1
d_gene: -

CDR3aa: CASSQTSGGAQFESYEQYF
CDR3nt: TGTGCCAGCTCACAAACTAGCGGGGGGGCCCAATTCGAGTCCTACGAGCAGTACTTC
j_gene: TRBJ2-7
abundance: -
v_gene: TRBV18
d_gene: TRBD2

CDR3aa: CASSLLGGSNQPQHF
CDR3nt: TGCGCCAGCAGCCTACTAGGGGGTAGCAATCAGCCCCAGCATTTT
j_gene: TRBJ1-5
abundance: -
v_gene: TRBV4-1
d_gene: -

CDR3aa: CASSNSYEQYF
CDR3nt: TGTGCCAGCAGCAACTCCTACGAGCAGTACTTC
j_gene: TRBJ2-7
abundance: -
v_gene: TRBV6-5
d_gene: -

CDR3aa: CAWSEKRDRGGYGYTF
CDR3nt: TGTGCCTGGAGTGAAAAAAGGGACAGGGGGGGCTATGGCTACACCTTC
j_gene: TRBJ1-2
abundance: -
v_gene: TRBV30
d_gene: TRBD1

CDR3aa: CASRTGDRGNTIYF
CDR3nt: TGTGCCAGCAGGACGGGGGACAGGGGAAACACCATATATTTT
j_gene: TRBJ1-3
abundance: -
v_gene: TRBV6-5
d_gene: TRBD1

CDR3aa: CASSLGIESRNSPLHF
CDR3nt: TGTGCCAGCAGCTTAGGCATAGAGTCTCGGAATTCACCCCTCCACTTT
j_gene: TRBJ1-6
abundance: -
v_gene: TRBV7-9
d_gene: -

CDR3aa: CASRVSGGASYEQYF
CDR3nt: TGCGCCAGCAGGGTTAGCGGGGGGGCCTCCTACGAGCAGTACTTC
j_gene: TRBJ2-7
abundance: -
v_gene: TRBV5-1
d_gene: TRBD2

CDR3aa: CASSWGLDYGYTF
CDR3nt: TGCGCCAGCAGCTGGGGACTCGACTATGGCTACACCTTC
j_gene: TRBJ1-2
abundance: -
v_gene: TRBV5-1
d_gene: -

CDR3aa: CASSSRGAGSYEQYF
CDR3nt: TGTGCCAGCTCCAGCAGGGGGGCCGGTTCCTACGAGCAGTACTTC
j_gene: TRBJ2-7
abundance: once
v_gene: TRBV18
d_gene: -

CDR3aa: CATSDSRVPKDYTF
CDR3nt: TGTGCCACCAGTGATTCCAGGGTCCCGAAGGACTACACCTTC
j_gene: TRBJ1-2
abundance: -
v_gene: TRBV24-1
d_gene: -